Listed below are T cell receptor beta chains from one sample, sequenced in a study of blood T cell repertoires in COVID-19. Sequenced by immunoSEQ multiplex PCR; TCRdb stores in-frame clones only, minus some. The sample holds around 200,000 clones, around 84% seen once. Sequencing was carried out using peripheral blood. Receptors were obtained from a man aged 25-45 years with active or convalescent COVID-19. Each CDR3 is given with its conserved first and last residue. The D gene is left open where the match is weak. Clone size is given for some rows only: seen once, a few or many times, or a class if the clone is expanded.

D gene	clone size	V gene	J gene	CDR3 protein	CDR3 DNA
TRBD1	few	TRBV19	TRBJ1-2	CASSTSTGTGAGYTF	TGTGCCAGTAGTACTAGTACCGGGACAGGGGCTGGCTACACCTTC
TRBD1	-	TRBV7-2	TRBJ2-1	CASSPGTGITYNEQFF	TGTGCCAGCAGCCCAGGGACAGGGATTACCTACAATGAGCAGTTCTTC
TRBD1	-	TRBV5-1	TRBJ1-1	CASRLGTGGRPEAFF	TGCGCCAGCCGGCTCGGGACAGGGGGCCGCCCTGAAGCTTTCTTT
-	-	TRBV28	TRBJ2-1	CASSPTVDRRNNEQFF	TGTGCCAGCAGCCCCACGGTTGACAGGCGGAACAATGAGCAGTTCTTC
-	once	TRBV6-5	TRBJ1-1	CASRDISDRNTEAFF	TGTGCCAGCAGGGACATCTCTGACAGGAACACTGAAGCTTTCTTT
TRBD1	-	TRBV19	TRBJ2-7	CASSIRGQGSGEQYF	TGTGCCAGTAGTATCCGGGGACAGGGGTCCGGCGAGCAGTACTTC
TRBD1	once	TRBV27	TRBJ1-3	CASSQGQGISGNTIYF	TGTGCCAGCAGTCAGGGACAGGGGATCTCTGGAAACACCATATATTTT
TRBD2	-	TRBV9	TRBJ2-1	CASSVALAGGNEQFF	TGTGCCAGCAGCGTAGCCCTAGCGGGAGGGAATGAGCAGTTCTTC
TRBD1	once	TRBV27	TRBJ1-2	CASSAIIQGLYYGYTF	TGTGCCAGCAGCGCTATTATACAGGGGCTTTACTATGGCTACACCTTC
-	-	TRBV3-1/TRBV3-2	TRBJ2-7	CASSQEAGSYEQYF	TGTGCCAGCAGCCAAGAAGCAGGCTCCTACGAGCAGTACTTC
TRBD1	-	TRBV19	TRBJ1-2	CASGTPGQGGLRGYTF	TGTGCCAGCGGCACTCCGGGACAGGGAGGCCTCCGTGGCTACACCTTC
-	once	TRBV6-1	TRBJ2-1	CASSDRFYEQFF	TGTGCCAGCAGTGACAGGTTCTATGAGCAGTTCTTC
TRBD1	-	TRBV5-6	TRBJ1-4	CASNTGAEFNEKLFF	TGTGCCAGCAACACAGGGGCGGAGTTCAATGAAAAACTGTTTTTT
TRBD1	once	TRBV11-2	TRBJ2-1	CASSHGQGTYNEQFF	TGTGCCAGCAGCCACGGACAGGGGACCTACAATGAGCAGTTCTTC
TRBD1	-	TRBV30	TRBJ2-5	CAWSVGQGKETQYF	TGTGCCTGGAGTGTAGGACAGGGGAAAGAGACCCAGTACTTC
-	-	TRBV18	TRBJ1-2	CASSPPGTGLIGYTF	TGTGCCAGCTCACCACCGGGAACAGGGCTTATTGGCTACACCTTC
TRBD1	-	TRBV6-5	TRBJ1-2	CASSYSRGQNGYTF	TGTGCCAGCAGTTACTCGAGGGGGCAAAATGGCTACACCTTC
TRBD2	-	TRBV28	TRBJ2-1	CASALRGSYNEQFF	TGTGCCAGCGCTTTGCGGGGGTCCTACAATGAGCAGTTCTTC
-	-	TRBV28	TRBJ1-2	CASSLSPEGLLGYTF	TGTGCCAGCAGTTTATCCCCTGAGGGTCTCTTGGGCTACACCTTC
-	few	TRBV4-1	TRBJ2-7	CASSQERGTAYEQYF	TGCGCCAGCAGCCAAGAACGCGGGACAGCATACGAGCAGTACTTC
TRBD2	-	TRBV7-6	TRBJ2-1	CASSLDSGRAYNEQFF	TGTGCCAGCAGCTTAGACAGCGGGAGGGCCTACAATGAGCAGTTCTTC
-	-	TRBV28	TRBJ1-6	CASSSGFSPLHF	TGTGCCAGCAGTTCAGGGTTTTCACCCCTCCACTTT
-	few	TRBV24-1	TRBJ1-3	CATSDGQGRNTIYF	TGTGCCACCAGTGATGGTCAGGGGCGGAACACCATATATTTT
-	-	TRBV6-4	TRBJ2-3	CASSSSETDTQYF	TGTGCCAGCAGTTCTAGCGAGACAGATACGCAGTATTTT
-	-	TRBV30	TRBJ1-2	CAWSNRVNYGYTF	TGTGCCTGGAGTAACAGGGTAAACTATGGCTACACCTTC
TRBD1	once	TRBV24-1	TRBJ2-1	CATSDPSQGVYNEQFF	TGTGCCACCAGTGATCCCTCACAGGGGGTCTACAATGAGCAGTTCTTC
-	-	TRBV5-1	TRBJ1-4	CASSLDGGGGEKLFF	TGCGCCAGCAGCTTGGACGGAGGCGGCGGTGAAAAACTGTTTTTT
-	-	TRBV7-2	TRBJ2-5	CASSFGGGETQYF	TGTGCCAGCAGCTTTGGGGGCGGAGAGACCCAGTACTTC
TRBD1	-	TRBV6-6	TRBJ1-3	CASSLKQGAAGNTIYF	TGTGCCAGCAGTTTAAAACAGGGGGCTGCGGGAAACACCATATATTTT
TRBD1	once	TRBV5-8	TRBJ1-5	CASSLGDRVGNQPQHF	TGTGCCAGCAGCTTGGGGGACAGGGTGGGCAATCAGCCCCAGCATTTT
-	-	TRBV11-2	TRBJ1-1	CASSSGTSWAGTEAFF	TGTGCCAGCAGCTCCGGGACATCCTGGGCGGGCACTGAAGCTTTCTTT
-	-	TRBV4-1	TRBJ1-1	CASSQAVPSGAFF	TGCGCCAGCAGCCAAGCGGTGCCGAGCGGAGCTTTCTTT
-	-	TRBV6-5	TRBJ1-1	CASRPGGVTEAFF	TGTGCCAGCCGACCCGGGGGAGTCACTGAAGCTTTCTTT
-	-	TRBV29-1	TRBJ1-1	CSVPGRGGTEAFF	TGCAGCGTTCCAGGGCGCGGGGGCACTGAAGCTTTCTTT
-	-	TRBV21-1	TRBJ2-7	CASSRGGFKKPYEQYF	TGTGCCAGCAGCCGCGGGGGGTTTAAGAAACCCTACGAGCAGTACTTC
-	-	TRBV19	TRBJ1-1	CASSRVELMNTEAFF	TGTGCCAGTAGCCGAGTGGAGTTAATGAACACTGAAGCTTTCTTT
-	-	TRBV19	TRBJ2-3	CASNLPPDTQYF	TGTGCCAGTAACCTACCCCCAGATACGCAGTATTTT
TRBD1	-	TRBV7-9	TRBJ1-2	CASSRGQGEGYTF	TGTGCCAGCAGCCGAGGACAGGGTGAAGGCTACACCTTC
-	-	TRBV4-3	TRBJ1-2	CASSQDLKERGYTF	TGCGCCAGCAGCCAAGATCTAAAAGAACGTGGCTACACCTTC
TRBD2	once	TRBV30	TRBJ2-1	CAWTSGSPYNEQFF	TGTGCCTGGACTAGCGGGAGCCCCTACAATGAGCAGTTCTTC
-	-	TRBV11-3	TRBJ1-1	CASTASGGPTEAFF	TGTGCCAGCACCGCCTCCGGGGGGCCCACTGAAGCTTTCTTT
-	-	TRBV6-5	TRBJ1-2	CASSLLGATDYGYTF	TGTGCCAGCAGCCTCCTCGGAGCGACAGATTATGGCTACACCTTC
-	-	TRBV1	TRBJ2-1	CTSSQERSGTDEQFF	TGCACCAGCAGCCAAGAGCGGAGCGGGACGGATGAGCAGTTCTTC
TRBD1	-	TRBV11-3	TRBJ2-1	CASSLTGQSSYNEQFF	TGTGCCAGCAGCTTAACGGGACAGAGCTCCTACAATGAGCAGTTCTTC
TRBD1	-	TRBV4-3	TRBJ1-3	CASSSATGAGNTIYF	TGCGCCAGCAGCTCCGCCACAGGGGCTGGAAACACCATATATTTT